The T cell receptor beta chain under discussion was sequenced for a study of CD8 T cells in ankylosing spondylitis. This clonotype was detected many times. No antigen is known for it. The CDR3 runs to 16 residues. Germline V gene lookup returns CDR1 DFQATT and CDR2 SNEGSKA (reference sequence). The V segment lost 0 bases and the J segment 9 bases; nucleotides outside the gene matches: 12. The study's findings and limits: Certain motif variants had earlier appeared in reactive arthritis synovial fluid and blood. What appeared characteristic of ankylosing spondylitis blood was a TCR beta motif of eight highly homologous variants. Disease-associated clones were reportedly significantly overrepresented in matched ankylosing spondylitis synovial fluid.

Each TCR beta library was made by quantitative 5'-RACE that incorporated molecular barcodes. TCRdb re-derived calls from the 5' RACE reads in MiXCR, one entry per CDR3 protein. The repertoire consists of around 320,000 distinct CDR3 sequences, with more than 20% occurring once and the leading ten covering approximately 3.7%. The receptor was derived from a female donor with ankylosing spondylitis or in good health (not recorded which). The chain has TRBV20-1 and TRBJ2-1, with 9 positions matching TRBD2. Material for sequencing was blood, either unsorted or a sorted T cell fraction (not recorded which). The CDR3 bases are TGCAGTGCTAGAGATGTGTTGGCGGGAGGGGTGAGTGAGCAGTTCTTC. Residues: CSARDVLAGGVSEQFF.